These 15 T cell receptor beta chains were all obtained from the same sample, sequenced in a study of blood T cell repertoires in COVID-19. Repertoires were generated with immunoSEQ multiplex PCR, while TCRdb's copy carries only in-frame clones and drops some. The sample has 100,000 to 140,000 clones, 88% seen once. Sequencing was carried out using peripheral blood. These receptors came from a man over 45 with active or convalescent COVID-19.

The V gene is TRBV9, the J gene TRBJ1-1; D not resolved. Looked up from germline, CDR1 is SGDLS and CDR2 is YYNGEE. The CDR3 runs to 14 residues. V gave up 4 bases and J gave up 1 base, with 11 bases separating them. CDR3: CASSPSTQNTEAFF. In DNA, the CDR3 is TGTGCCAGCAGCCCCTCGACACAGAACACTGAAGCTTTCTTT.

The rearrangement joins TRBV3-1 (or the pseudogene TRBV3-2) to TRBJ1-2, with D unclear. Trimming removed 0 bases at V and 0 bases at J, with 8 bases between. Germline V gene sequence: CDR1 LGHDT, CDR2 YNNKEL (reference sequence). The CDR3 covers 15 residues. The CDR3 is CASSQDGSPNYGYTF. Here the CDR3 DNA reads TGTGCCAGCAGCCAAGATGGGAGTCCTAACTATGGCTACACCTTC.

This chain joins TRBV6-5 and TRBJ1-2; D ambiguous. Germline-derived CDR1 and CDR2 are MNHEY and SVGAGI. This CDR3 has 12 amino acids. The V end was cut by 2 bases, the J end by 8 bases, with 9 bases between. CDR3 in amino acids: CASSYTGYGYTF. The CDR3 nucleotides are TGTGCCAGCAGTTACACCGGGTACGGCTACACCTTC.

The chain couples TRBV28 to TRBJ2-1, with TRBD2 matching 8 bases. Per the germline V gene, CDR1 is MDHEN and CDR2 is SYDVKM. V was pared by 5 bases and J by 10 bases, with 7 bases of the junction left unmatched. The CDR3 contains 13 residues. The CDR3 loop is CASSRPGGGEQFF. The CDR3 DNA reads TGTGCCAGCAGTCGCCCGGGAGGGGGGGAGCAGTTCTTC.

The rearrangement joins TRBV27 to TRBJ2-5; 13 bases line up with TRBD2. The CDR3 contains 16 residues. With 5 bases clipped from V and 5 bases from J, the junction kept 8 bases outside the gene matches. CDR1 and CDR2 (germline): MNHEY, SMNVEV (reference sequence). CDR3 coding DNA: TGTGCCAGCAGTCCAACTGGGACTAGCGGGAAGGAGACCCAGTACTTC. It translates to CASSPTGTSGKETQYF.

The genes are TRBV11-2 and TRBJ2-1; 9 bases match TRBD2. The germline gives CDR1 SGHAT, CDR2 FQNNGV. V lost 5 bases and J lost 9; bases outside the gene matches: 8. This CDR3 has 14 residues. The CDR3: CASSRGGVGTEQFF. CDR3 in DNA: TGTGCCAGCAGCCGCGGGGGGGTCGGCACTGAGCAGTTCTTC.

This clone was counted a single time. The chain combines TRBV7-6 with TRBJ1-1; D not certain. The V gene's germline CDR1 is SGHVS and CDR2 FNYEAQ. The CDR3 spans 13 residues. V shed 1 base and J shed 2 bases, with 5 bases lying between them. The CDR3 nucleotides are TGTGCCAGCAGCTTAGGTAGAAACACTGAAGCTTTCTTT. Its translation: CASSLGRNTEAFF.

This clone was seen a few times. V is TRBV7-2 and J is TRBJ2-2; D remains ambiguous. V gave up 1 base and J gave up 0 bases, with 18 bases separating them. The germline gives CDR1 SGHTA, CDR2 FQGNSA. The CDR3 spans 19 residues. CDR3 bases: TGTGCCAGCAGCTTAGGGGCTCGGTATTTCATGCCGAACACCGGGGAGCTGTTTTTT. It specifies CASSLGARYFMPNTGELFF.

In nucleotides, the CDR3 is TGTGCCAGCCCGGGACAGTACGAGCAGTACTTC. It codes for CASPGQYEQYF. V usage is TRBV6-5 and J usage is TRBJ2-7; 7 nucleotides agree with TRBD1. V shed 8 bases, J shed 4 bases, and the junction held 2 bases outside the gene matches. Germline CDR1 reads MNHEY; CDR2 reads SVGAGI. CDR3 length: 11 amino acids.

The chain uses TRBV7-9 and TRBJ1-3, with D perhaps TRBD1 (6 bases). The V end lost 1 base, the J end lost 3 bases, and 16 bases lay between the germline ends. CDR3 length equals 17 residues. Germline V gene sequence: CDR1 SEHNR, CDR2 FQNEAQ (reference sequence). CDR3 sequence reads: CASSLVGWTADGNTIYF. The CDR3, as DNA: TGTGCCAGCAGCTTAGTCGGTTGGACAGCGGATGGAAACACCATATATTTT.

This chain connects TRBV29-1 to TRBJ1-1; D may be TRBD1 (5 bases). Trimming stripped 2 bases from V and 7 bases from J, with 11 bases between. The CDR3 is made up of 12 amino acids. Germline V gene sequence: CDR1 SQVTM, CDR2 ANQGSEA. CDR3 bases: TGCAGCGTTGAAAGGGGCGGAAATGAAGCTTTCTTT. This encodes CSVERGGNEAFF.

This sequence joins TRBV7-2 and TRBJ2-7; TRBD1 matches 8 bases. Trimming removed 2 bases from V and 3 bases from J; junction bases left unmatched: 6. The germline CDR1 and CDR2 sequences are SGHTA and FQGNSA. CDR3 length equals 15 residues. The CDR3 spells CASSLRSGGVYEQYF. CDR3 DNA: TGTGCCAGCAGCTTACGATCAGGGGGCGTCTACGAGCAGTACTTC.

V and J are TRBV6-2 or TRBV6-3 and TRBJ2-3, with D perhaps matching TRBD1 (5 bases). The length of the CDR3 is 17 residues. In germline, CDR1 is MNHEY, CDR2 SVGEGT. Trimming cost V 2 bases and J 4 bases, with 19 bases left between them. CDR3 DNA sequence: TGTGCCAGCAGTTACGGGGCGGCACCGGATGGGGCAGATACGCAGTATTTT. This encodes CASSYGAAPDGADTQYF.

The chain couples TRBV9 to TRBJ2-5; D might be TRBD1 (6 bases). Germline values: CDR1 SGDLS, CDR2 YYNGEE. V was pared by 4 bases and J by 2 bases, with 15 bases between. This CDR3 contains 15 residues. CDR3 coding DNA: TGTGCCAGCAGCCCTCAGGGACAACCACAAGAGACCCAGTACTTC. Its protein product is CASSPQGQPQETQYF.

This chain links TRBV13 with TRBJ1-4; 8 bases align to TRBD1. J gave up 7 bases and V 5 bases, and 6 bases lay outside the gene matches. The germline gives CDR1 PRHDT, CDR2 FYEKMQ (reference sequence). The CDR3 is made up of 14 amino acids. CDR3 nucleotide sequence: TGTGCCAGCAGCGAGACAGGGGCCGGTGAAAAACTGTTTTTT. Amino acids: CASSETGAGEKLFF.